The 3 T cell receptor beta chains listed next were all sequenced from one sample in a study of regulatory T cells in long-lasting Graves disease. Through Arm-PCR of CDR3 regions and iRepertoire HTBI primers, TCR beta libraries were built. TCRdb used MiXCR to reprocess the multiplex PCR reads, holding one entry per CDR3 protein. The sample lists about 620,000 distinct CDR3 sequences, approximately 15% seen once, with around a sixth in the top ten. Documented time point: newly diagnosed GD, antithyroid drugs for less than 3 months. PBMC RNA served as the TCR library source. This same sample was also part of a study on T cells in Graves' hyperthyroidism and ophthalmopathy.

Sequences were derived from peripheral blood mononuclear cells (PBMCs), sampled at new diagnosis, from a patient treated with antithyroid drugs. Receptors were obtained from a woman aged 25 to 45 with Graves disease.

This clonotype was recorded many times. V is TRBV2 and J is TRBJ2-3; possible D gene TRBD2, 6 bases. Per germline, CDR1 SNHLY and CDR2 FYNNEI. The CDR3 loop spans 15 amino acids. The V and J ends lost 6 bases and 3 bases respectively, with 16 bases between them. The CDR3: CASRPQSGLTDTQYF. In DNA form, the CDR3 reads TGTGCCAGCAGGCCGCAATCGGGACTTACAGATACGCAGTATTTT. The full variable domain, rest sourced from reference TRBV2 and TRBJ2-3, is EPEVTQTPSHQVTQMGQEVILRCVPISNHLYFYWYRQILGQKVEFLVSFYNNEISEKSEIFDDQFSVERPDGSNFTLKIRSTKLEDSAMYFCASRPQSGLTDTQYFGPGTRLTVL.

This clonotype was counted ten times or more. The chain combines TRBV18 with TRBJ2-7; no reliable D call. Per the germline V gene, CDR1 is KGHSH and CDR2 is LQKENI. Trimming left V 2 bases short and J 3 bases short, with 2 bases between. The CDR3 length is 11 residues. The CDR3 region is CASSPGYEQYF. DNA for the CDR3: TGTGCCAGCTCACCAGGCTACGAGCAGTACTTC.

This clonotype was counted ten times or more. The chain links TRBV6-1 to TRBJ1-6; D is ambiguous. Trimming shortened V by 6 bases and J by 10 bases, and 16 bases separated the two germline ends. Germline V gene lookup returns CDR1 MNHNS and CDR2 SASEGT. CDR3 length: 14 amino acids. The CDR3 protein is CASRGGRPGSPLHF. In DNA, the CDR3 is TGTGCCAGCAGGGGCGGGAGACCGGGGTCACCCCTCCACTTT.